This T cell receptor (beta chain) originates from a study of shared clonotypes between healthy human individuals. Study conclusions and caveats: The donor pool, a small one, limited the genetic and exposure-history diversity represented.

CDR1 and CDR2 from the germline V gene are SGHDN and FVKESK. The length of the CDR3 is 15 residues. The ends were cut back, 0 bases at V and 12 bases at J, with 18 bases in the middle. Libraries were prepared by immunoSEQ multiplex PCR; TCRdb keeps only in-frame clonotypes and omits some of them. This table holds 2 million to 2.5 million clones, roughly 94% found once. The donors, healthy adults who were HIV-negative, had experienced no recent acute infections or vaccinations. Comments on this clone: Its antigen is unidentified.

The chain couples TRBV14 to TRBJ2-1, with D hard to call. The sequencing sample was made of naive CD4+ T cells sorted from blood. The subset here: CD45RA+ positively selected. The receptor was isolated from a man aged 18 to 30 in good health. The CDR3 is CASSQDQVGRYGQFF. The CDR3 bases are TGTGCCAGCAGCCAAGATCAAGTTGGGCGGTATGGGCAGTTCTTC.